The source of this T cell receptor beta chain is a study of blood T cell repertoires in COVID-19. About the research overall: The origin of the acute and convalescent COVID-19 samples was the United States, Italy and Spain. T cells, B-cell-depleted T cells, or PBMCs supplied cDNA or gDNA.

Trimming cost V 0 bases and J 4 bases; bases outside gene matches: 10. The CDR3 extends over 16 amino acids. Per germline, CDR1 SGHRS and CDR2 YFSETQ. As processed by the authors: Cell counts per sample came from amplifying reference gene primers. Only in-frame clones appear in the TCRdb table, and some are missing; sequencing was by immunoSEQ multiplex PCR. V, J and clone size are taken as reported in that table, and D and trimming were inferred from the DNA itself. The sample shows 69,000 or so clones, roughly 80% of them seen only once. The specimen was peripheral blood. V and J are TRBV5-1 and TRBJ2-7, with 7 bases aligning to TRBD2. The source is a woman aged 80 or over with acute or convalescent COVID-19. Here the CDR3 reads CASSLALASGPYEQYF. CDR3 nucleotide sequence: TGCGCCAGCAGCTTGGCATTGGCTAGCGGTCCGTACGAGCAGTACTTC.